This is a list of T cell receptor beta chains from one sample in a study of vaccination and CD4 T cells after COVID-19. MiXCR, run by TCRdb on the PCR reads, gives a single entry per CDR3 protein. The sample has about 15,000 distinct CDR3 sequences, 63% seen once. For these TCRs, the target antigens are not known. The sequenced material came from CD4+ T cells from blood, cultured in vitro. These receptors all stem from a human donor who had recovered from COVID-19. Both conserved end residues are part of each CDR3. Fields, in order: clone size, D gene, J gene, V gene, CDR3 DNA, CDR3 protein. The D gene is left open where the match is weak. Clone sizes are given selectively: once, few, many, or a class where the clone is expanded.

size: NA; D: NA; J: TRBJ2-7; V: TRBV10-3; DNA: TGTGCCACCCGAGAAAACAAGGGGACGGGCGAGCAGTACTTC; CDR3: CATRENKGTGEQYF
size: NA; D: TRBD2; J: TRBJ2-1; V: TRBV7-3; DNA: TGTGCCAGCAGCCTGGGACTAGCGGGAGTCAACGAGCAGTTCTTC; CDR3: CASSLGLAGVNEQFF
size: few; D: NA; J: TRBJ1-5; V: TRBV7-2; DNA: TGTGCCAGCAGCTCAACCCCAGGGGATCGGCCCCAGCATTTT; CDR3: CASSSTPGDRPQHF
size: few; D: TRBD2; J: TRBJ2-3; V: TRBV12-3/TRBV12-4; DNA: TGTGCCAGCAGTCTGACTAGCGGCACAGATACGCAGTATTTT; CDR3: CASSLTSGTDTQYF
size: NA; D: TRBD1; J: TRBJ1-5; V: TRBV12-3/TRBV12-4; DNA: TGTGCCAGCAGCCGGGGAGGGGGCGGGAATCAGCCCCAGCATTTT; CDR3: CASSRGGGGNQPQHF
size: NA; D: NA; J: TRBJ2-3; V: TRBV7-9; DNA: TGTGCCAGCAGCTTGTCGAGGGCTACAGATACGCAGTATTTT; CDR3: CASSLSRATDTQYF
size: NA; D: NA; J: TRBJ2-2; V: TRBV24-1; DNA: TGTGCCACCAATCTTGGGACAACGAACACCGGGGAGCTGTTTTTT; CDR3: CATNLGTTNTGELFF
size: NA; D: NA; J: TRBJ1-5; V: TRBV12-3/TRBV12-4; DNA: TGTGCCAGCAGTTTTACAAATTGGGCCAATCAGCCCCAGCATTTT; CDR3: CASSFTNWANQPQHF
size: once; D: NA; J: TRBJ1-2; V: TRBV30; DNA: TGTGCCTCCGACCCGGGGGCGGGTGGCTACACCTTC; CDR3: CASDPGAGGYTF
size: once; D: NA; J: TRBJ2-1; V: TRBV20-1; DNA: TGCAGTGTCCAGAGGGGCCCTAACTACAATGAGCAGTTCTTC; CDR3: CSVQRGPNYNEQFF
size: NA; D: TRBD1; J: TRBJ2-5; V: TRBV5-4; DNA: TGTGCCAGCAGCTTGGAGTACACAGGGGGAGAGACCCAGTACTTC; CDR3: CASSLEYTGGETQYF
size: few; D: NA; J: TRBJ2-5; V: TRBV24-1; DNA: TGTGCCACCAGTGACGCCACCGGAGTACGGGAGACCCAGTACTTC; CDR3: CATSDATGVRETQYF
size: NA; D: TRBD2; J: TRBJ2-3; V: TRBV7-3; DNA: TGTGCCAGCAGCGAACGACTAGCGGGACGCACAGATACGCAGTATTTT; CDR3: CASSERLAGRTDTQYF
size: few; D: NA; J: TRBJ2-1; V: TRBV5-1; DNA: TGCGCCAGCAGCTTGGGGGACCCCTCGAGAGATGAGCAGTTCTTC; CDR3: CASSLGDPSRDEQFF
size: once; D: TRBD1; J: TRBJ1-1; V: TRBV20-1; DNA: TGCAGTGCTAGAGACAGGGGGGAGTATGCCGAAGCTTTCTTT; CDR3: CSARDRGEYAEAFF
size: NA; D: NA; J: TRBJ1-5; V: TRBV19; DNA: TGTGCCAGTAGCACGGAGGGGCTGGATAGGTGGCCCCAGCATTTT; CDR3: CASSTEGLDRWPQHF
size: NA; D: NA; J: TRBJ2-7; V: TRBV12-3/TRBV12-4; DNA: TGTGCCAGCAGTTTACGGATGGCGGGGAAGCTCTACGAGCAGTACTTC; CDR3: CASSLRMAGKLYEQYF
size: NA; D: NA; J: TRBJ2-3; V: TRBV7-2; DNA: TGTGCCAGCAGCTCTCAGGGGTACACAGATACGCAGTATTTT; CDR3: CASSSQGYTDTQYF
size: NA; D: NA; J: TRBJ1-2; V: TRBV30; DNA: TGTGCCTGGAGTCTACCCCCCACTGGGTACTATGGCTACACCTTC; CDR3: CAWSLPPTGYYGYTF
size: NA; D: NA; J: TRBJ1-6; V: TRBV27; DNA: TGTGCCAGCAGTTTCCGGGAGGGTTGGTCACCCCTCCACTTT; CDR3: CASSFREGWSPLHF
size: NA; D: TRBD1; J: TRBJ2-7; V: TRBV7-2; DNA: TGTGCCAGCAGCATAGACAGGGGGCCCACCTACGAGCAGTACTTC; CDR3: CASSIDRGPTYEQYF
size: few; D: NA; J: TRBJ1-5; V: TRBV6-2/TRBV6-3; DNA: TGTGCCAGCAGTTCCTTCGACAGAAATCAGCCCCAGCATTTT; CDR3: CASSSFDRNQPQHF
size: NA; D: NA; J: TRBJ1-2; V: TRBV3-1; DNA: TGTGCCAGCAGCCAGACAGCACGCTATGGCTACACCTTC; CDR3: CASSQTARYGYTF
size: NA; D: NA; J: TRBJ1-4; V: TRBV6-1; DNA: TGTGCCAGCAGGGAGAGAGGACAAAGGGGGGAAAAACTGTTTTTT; CDR3: CASRERGQRGEKLFF
size: NA; D: NA; J: TRBJ1-6; V: TRBV27; DNA: TGTGCCAGCAGTTTAAGAACAGGGCAGGATAATTCACCCCTCCACTTT; CDR3: CASSLRTGQDNSPLHF